What follows is one T cell receptor beta chain and its context. No cognate antigen has been identified for it. Nothing much larger sits one base from this clone, and base qualities are not available. The immunoSEQ Assay, a bias-controlled multiplex PCR, was used to amplify TCRbeta CDR3 regions from genomic DNA. The original pipeline was this. Nucleated cell counts per sample were estimated from amplification of reference gene primers within the assay. To quantify the absolute abundance of each unique TCRbeta CDR3 rearrangement, sequence reads were collapsed and filtered. For each sample, productive Simpson clonality was calculated as the square root of Simpson's diversity index over productive rearrangements. The clones in this table, taken by TCRdb from immuneACCESS, are in-frame only. Not every clone is retained; where verified, under half of the shortfall comes from an unresolved V gene, and the cause of the rest is unknown. The V and J calls and the clone size are those of that table, but D and trimming were determined from the DNA. Counted in this sample were around 150,000 clones; about 84% of them appeared once. 5% to 6% of the sample lies in the top ten.

The V end loses 1 base and the J end loses 0 bases, and a stretch of 13 bases separates them. The CDR3 starts with the cysteine, ends with the phenylalanine, and has 16 residues. CDR3 DNA is the only sequence kept; it has 48 bases, read in frame from the first base. The CDR1 and CDR2 encoded by the germline V gene are SGHRS and YFSETQ. The data were obtained in a study of blood T cell repertoires in COVID-19 (dated by TCRdb to the early 2020s). Turning to the overall study: Samples covering the acute and convalescent phases of COVID-19 were provided by collaborators in the United States, Italy and Spain. The material from the prospective study consisted of cDNA or gDNA derived from T cells, B-cell-depleted T cells, or PBMCs. The dataset comprised deeply sampled blood TCRbeta repertoires from subjects exposed to, actively infected with, or recovered from COVID-19. The repertoires were made available in a free public database intended to serve as a resource for research on the immune response to SARS-CoV-2. The samples were drawn from the first 160 participants of the ongoing ImmuneRACE study and from 1,200 or so subjects provided by 6 global collaborators. Nearly every sample came with metadata listing a de-identified subject ID, COVID-19 status, age in years and sex. Where available, HLA class I and class II types were obtained from metadata supplied by the sample provider rather than from assay-based typing.

Study-level results and caveats: The amount of clinical and demographic metadata varied by source and participant and was provided uncurated.

Enrolling through a virtual design, the prospective study's participants ranged in age from roughly 18 to 95 years and lived across about two dozen United States geographic areas. In the prospective study, participants were assigned to cohorts based on the clinical history participants reported in a screening survey and a study questionnaire. ImmuneRACE Cohort 3 recovered participants were defined by two consecutive negative NP/OP PCR tests, healthcare professional clearance, or symptom resolution. In the prospective study, mobile phlebotomists collected whole blood, serum and a nasopharyngeal or oropharyngeal swab from each participant. Additional blood draws and questionnaires over an approximately 2-month period could optionally be provided by prospective study participants. Before DNA extraction, blood samples from the prospective study were shipped at room temperature or frozen.

Recombination joined TRBV5-1 with TRBJ1-1, with a tentative D gene TRBD1 over 5 matching bases. The TCR sequence derives from a man in his forties who had recovered from COVID-19. The sample consisted of PBMCs or T cells enriched from blood (not recorded which). The nucleotide sequence reads as follows: TGCGCCAGCAGCTTGAGGTGGGGCGCATTGAACACTGAAGCTTTCTTT. Its product reads: CASSLRWGALNTEAFF.